This T cell receptor beta chain was sequenced during a study of shared clonotypes between healthy human individuals. A CD45RA+ naive subset and a CD45RA-negative memory subset were split from CD4+ cells. Germline V lookup: CDR1 MNHNS, CDR2 SASEGT. The CDR3 spans 14 residues. Trimming removed 7 bases at V and 5 bases at J, with 15 bases between. In the authors' workflow: Junction-only sequences produced by ImmunoSEQ had no quality scores, so filtering differed. Method: immunoSEQ multiplex PCR; TCRdb's copy keeps in-frame clones and lacks some. V and J calls and clone size are copied from that table; D and trimming were computed from the DNA. Altogether approximately 1.5 million clones are present, roughly 98% being singletons, with the ten largest covering about 0.45%.

The chain carries TRBV6-1 and TRBJ1-5; no reliable D call. The receptor's source is a man in his thirties or forties in good health. Sequenced sample: naive CD4+ T cells sorted from blood. Subset meaning: CD45RA+ positively selected. The CDR3 region has the DNA TGTGCCAGCACCATGACTTCACTTGATCAGCCCCAGCATTTT. This codes for CASTMTSLDQPQHF.